Shown below are 8 T cell receptor beta chains from a single sample sequenced in a study of blood T cell repertoires in COVID-19. Generated by immunoSEQ multiplex PCR, the TCRdb table keeps only in-frame clones and is missing some. The data show more than 85,000 clones, with approximately 80% seen just once and approximately 25% held by the top ten. The specimen sequenced was peripheral blood. These receptors originate from a man aged 55 to 69 with acute or convalescent COVID-19.

This chain joins TRBV19 and TRBJ1-5; 9 positions agree with TRBD1. This CDR3 comprises 16 residues. Germline V gene lookup returns CDR1 LNHDA and CDR2 SQIVND (reference sequence). The trim removed 1 base at V and 5 bases at J, leaving 6 bases unmatched. The CDR3 DNA follows: TGTGCCAGTAGTATAGCTGGGGACAGGGTAGATCAGCCCCAGCATTTT. Encoded protein: CASSIAGDRVDQPQHF.

This chain uses TRBV5-1 with TRBJ2-2; TRBD2 matches at 14 bases. Germline V CDR1 and CDR2: SGHRS, YFSETQ. The CDR3 has 17 residues. With 4 bases clipped from V and 4 bases from J, the junction kept 6 bases outside the gene matches. CDR3 sequence (DNA): TGCGCCAGCAGCCAAGGAGGGACTAGCGGGGGCACCGGGGAGCTGTTTTTT. Translation: CASSQGGTSGGTGELFF.

In DNA, the CDR3 is TGTGCCAGCAGCCCTACAGGGCTCGGGGAGCTGTTTTTT. It yields the protein CASSPTGLGELFF. The chain uses TRBV3-1 (or the pseudogene TRBV3-2) and TRBJ2-2, with D possibly TRBD1 on 6 matching bases. The CDR3 spans 13 residues. Germline V gives CDR1 LGHDT, CDR2 YNNKEL (reference sequence). V lost 4 bases and J lost 7, with 10 bases in between.

The chain joins TRBV5-8 to TRBJ2-7; perhaps TRBD1 as D (5 bases). Trimming shortened V by 2 bases and J by 5 bases, and 14 bases separated the two germline ends. Germline CDR1 is SGHTS and CDR2 is YDEGEE. The CDR3 has 14 amino acids. CDR3 DNA sequence: TGTGCCAGCAGCTTTGGGTCCACAGGCGACGAGCAGTACGTC. This translates into CASSFGSTGDEQYV.

The rearrangement links TRBV18 to TRBJ2-7; 11 bases are a match to TRBD1. V was pared by 6 bases and J by 4 bases, with 11 bases of the junction left unmatched. The length of the CDR3 is 16 residues. Germline V gene lookup returns CDR1 KGHSH and CDR2 LQKENI. In DNA form, the CDR3 reads TGTGCCAGCTCTTTAGGACAGGGGGCATTATCGTACGAGCAGTACTTC. Translation gives CASSLGQGALSYEQYF. Filled out from reference TRBV18 and TRBJ2-7, the complete variable domain reads NAGVMQNPRHLVRRRGQEARLRCSPMKGHSHVYWYRQLPEEGLKFMVYLQKENIIDESGMPKERFSAEFPKEGPSILRIQQVVRGDSAAYFCASSLGQGALSYEQYFGPGTRLTVT.

The chain is built from TRBV24-1 and TRBJ1-5; TRBD1 might be the D (6 bases). Germline V lookup: CDR1 KGHDR, CDR2 SFDVKD. V dropped 4 bases and J dropped 0 bases, with 21 bases sitting between them. The CDR3 is made up of 19 amino acids. The DNA of the CDR3 is TGTGCCACCAGTGAATACGCTCGCCGACAGGTTATTAGCAATCAGCCCCAGCATTTT. Protein product: CATSEYARRQVISNQPQHF.

The genes are TRBV30 and TRBJ2-7; D not resolved. Between the trimmed V and J ends, which lost 3 bases and 5 bases, there was a span of 11 bases. The germline V gene encodes CDR1 GTSNPN and CDR2 SVGIG (reference sequence). This CDR3 contains 12 residues. CDR3 residues: CAWRTISHEQYF. CDR3 coding DNA: TGTGCCTGGAGAACTATATCCCACGAGCAGTACTTC.

The rearrangement uses TRBV15 and TRBJ1-2; 8 bases match TRBD1. From germline, CDR1 is LNHNV and CDR2 YYDKDF (reference sequence). The ends lost 3 bases at V and 7 bases at J; junction bases unmatched: 7. The CDR3 runs to 14 residues. Here the CDR3 DNA reads TGTGCCACCAGCAGGACGGCAGGGGGCACTGGCTACACCTTC. Protein: CATSRTAGGTGYTF.